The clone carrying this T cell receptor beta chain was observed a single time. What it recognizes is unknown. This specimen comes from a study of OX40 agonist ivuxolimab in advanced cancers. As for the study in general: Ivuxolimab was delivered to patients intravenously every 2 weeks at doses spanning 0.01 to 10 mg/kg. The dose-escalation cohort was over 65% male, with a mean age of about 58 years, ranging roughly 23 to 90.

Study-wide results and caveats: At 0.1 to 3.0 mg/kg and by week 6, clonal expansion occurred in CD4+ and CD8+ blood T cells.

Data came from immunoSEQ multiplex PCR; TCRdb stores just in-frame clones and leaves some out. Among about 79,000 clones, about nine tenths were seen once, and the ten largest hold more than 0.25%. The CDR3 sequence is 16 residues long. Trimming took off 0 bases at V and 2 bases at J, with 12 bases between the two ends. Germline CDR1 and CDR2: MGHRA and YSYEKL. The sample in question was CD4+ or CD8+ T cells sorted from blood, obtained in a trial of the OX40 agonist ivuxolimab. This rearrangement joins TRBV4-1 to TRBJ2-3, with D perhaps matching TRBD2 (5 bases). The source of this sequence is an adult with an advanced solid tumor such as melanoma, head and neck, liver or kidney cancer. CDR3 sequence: CASSQDAAGVTDTQYF. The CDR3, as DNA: TGCGCCAGCAGCCAAGATGCAGCCGGGGTCACAGATACGCAGTATTTT.